The TCR beta chain under discussion was sequenced for a study of cytomegalovirus exposure and HLA in healthy donors. A remark on this clone: Its antigen is as yet unknown.

Primers: 60 Vbeta forward and 13 Jbeta reverse. Some clones are missing from TCRdb's copy, which holds only in-frame ones; the method was immunoSEQ multiplex PCR. The sample lists 130,000 or so clones, about 80% occurring once. General study results and limits: The sole available immune exposure information was CMV serostatus. Across donors, most TCRs were seen rarely, yet some public ones were widespread.

Losses at the gene ends were 6 bases for V and 1 base for J; bases not matched to a gene: 6. Germline V gene sequence: CDR1 ENHRY, CDR2 SYGVKD. The CDR3 consists of 15 residues. This chain uses TRBV10-3 with TRBJ1-5; 7 bases line up with TRBD1. The TCR originated in a man aged 30 to 39 in good health and CMV-seronegative. Sequencing was performed on PBMCs. The CDR3 protein is CAIRQGGTSNQPQHF. CDR3 DNA: TGTGCCATCAGGCAAGGGGGCACGAGCAATCAGCCCCAGCATTTT.